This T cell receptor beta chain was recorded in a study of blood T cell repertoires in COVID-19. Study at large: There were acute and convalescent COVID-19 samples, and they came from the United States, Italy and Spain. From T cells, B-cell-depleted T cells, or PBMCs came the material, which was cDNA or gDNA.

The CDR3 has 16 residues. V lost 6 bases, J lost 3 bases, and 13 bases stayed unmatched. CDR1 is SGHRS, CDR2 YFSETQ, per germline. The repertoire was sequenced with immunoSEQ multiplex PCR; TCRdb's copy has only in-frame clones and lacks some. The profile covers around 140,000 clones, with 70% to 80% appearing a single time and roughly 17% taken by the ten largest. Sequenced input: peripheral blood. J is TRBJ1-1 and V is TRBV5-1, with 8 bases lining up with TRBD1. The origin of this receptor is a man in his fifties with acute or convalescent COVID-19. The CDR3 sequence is CASTTGLRGPDTEAFF. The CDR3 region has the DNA TGCGCCAGCACCACCGGTCTCAGGGGGCCAGACACTGAAGCTTTCTTT.